This TCR beta chain was identified in a study of T-cell memory formation after mild COVID-19. Study-wide findings and caveats: Some clones that responded turned up in pre-infection memory, which suggests that cross-reactive memory joined in. Of the contracting clones, CD4+ ones lay mainly in CM and EM, and CD8+ ones in EMRA.

This clonotype was recorded many times. Its antigen is still unknown. With 0 bases removed from V and 4 bases from J, the gap between germline ends came to 10 bases. The germline CDR1 and CDR2 sequences are MNHEY and SVGAGI. This CDR3 is built from 15 residues. Constant-segment-primed 5'RACE gave TCR alpha and TCR beta cDNA libraries with sample barcodes and UMIs. Using its own MiXCR run on the 5' RACE reads, TCRdb lists one record per CDR3 protein. This sample has roughly 310,000 distinct CDR3 sequences, with 15% found just once. The chain employs TRBV6-5 and TRBJ2-1; weak D call: TRBD2 (6 bases). Sequenced sample: PBMCs or a T cell subset sorted from them (not recorded which). This TCR derives from a man between 18 and 35 years old who had mild COVID-19 (a few samples of this study predate the infection). Cell type and time point are not known. The CDR3 reads CASSYSAGSYNEQFF. The CDR3 DNA follows: TGTGCCAGCAGTTACTCGGCGGGGTCGTACAATGAGCAGTTCTTC.